The TCR beta chain under discussion was sequenced for a study of graft-versus-host responses after intestinal transplantation. Whole-study context: Recipients underwent multivisceral, liver-intestinal, or isolated intestinal transplants. Overall study findings and caveats: The study found high graft-versus-host to host-versus-graft clonal ratios in allografts of patients with graft-donor T cell macrochimerism. An association linked early post-transplant HvG declines with peak circulating GvH clone levels.

On this clone itself: Its specificity is not known.

Assay used: immunoSEQ multiplex PCR; TCRdb lists only in-frame clones, some missing. Among approximately 58,000 clones listed, about 93% were seen once. The ends were cut back, 3 bases at V and 3 bases at J, with 9 bases in the middle. CDR3 length equals 14 residues. CDR1 is MNHNS and CDR2 is SASEGT in the germline V gene. This receptor was taken from a human patient who received an intestinal transplant, so some T cells may come from the graft donor. The gene calls are TRBV6-1 and TRBJ1-5; D gene uncertain. Source: PBMCs, taken approximately 120 days after intestinal transplantation. The DNA for the CDR3 is TGTGCCAGCAGTGATAATGGGATCAATCAGCCCCAGCATTTT. Translation: CASSDNGINQPQHF.